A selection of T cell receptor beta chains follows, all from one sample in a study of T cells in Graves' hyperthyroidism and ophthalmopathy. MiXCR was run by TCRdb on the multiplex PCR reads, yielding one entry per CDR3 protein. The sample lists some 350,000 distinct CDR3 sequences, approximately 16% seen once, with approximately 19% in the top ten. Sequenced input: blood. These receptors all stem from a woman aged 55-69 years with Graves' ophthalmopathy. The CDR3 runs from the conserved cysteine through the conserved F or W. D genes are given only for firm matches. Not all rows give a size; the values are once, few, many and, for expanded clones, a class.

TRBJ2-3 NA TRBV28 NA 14 TGTGCCAGCAGTTCTAACGTTAGGGCAGATACGCAGTATTTT CASSSNVRADTQYF
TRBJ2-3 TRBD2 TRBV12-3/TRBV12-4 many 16 TGTGCCAGCAGTGGTACCGGGACTAGCGGCACATATACGCAGTATTTT CASSGTGTSGTYTQYF
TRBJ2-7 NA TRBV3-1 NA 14 TGTGCCAGCAGCCGCCCGGGCGCATCCTACGAGCAGTACTTC CASSRPGASYEQYF
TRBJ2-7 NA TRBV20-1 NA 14 TGCAGTGCTAGTGAGGACGGGAATACCTACGAGCAGTACTTC CSASEDGNTYEQYF
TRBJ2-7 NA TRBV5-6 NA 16 TGTGCCAGCAGCTTGTCTCGGGGAACTCGATCCCACGAGCAGTACTTC CASSLSRGTRSHEQYF
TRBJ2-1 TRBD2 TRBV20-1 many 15 TGCAGTGCTAGACCCCCCGGGACTATAGGTCAACGGCAGTTCTTC CSARPPGTIGQRQFF
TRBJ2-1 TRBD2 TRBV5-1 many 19 TGCGCCAGCAGCTTGTTAGTAGCGGGAGGGTCCAACTCCTACAATGAGCAGTTCTTC CASSLLVAGGSNSYNEQFF
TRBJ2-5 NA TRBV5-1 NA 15 TGCGCCAGCAGCTTGGGGGTAACCAACCAAGAGACCCAGTACTTC CASSLGVTNQETQYF
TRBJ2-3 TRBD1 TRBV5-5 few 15 TGTGCCAGCAGTTACGACAGGGGGCGAACAGATACGCAGTATTTT CASSYDRGRTDTQYF
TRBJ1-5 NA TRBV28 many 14 TGTGCCAGCGACCTAGTAGAGGGGAGTCAGCCCCAGCATTTT CASDLVEGSQPQHF
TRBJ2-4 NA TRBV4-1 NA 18 TGCGCCAGCAGCCAAGGCATGGCAAGGGGACGCACCAAAAACATTCAGTACTTC CASSQGMARGRTKNIQYF
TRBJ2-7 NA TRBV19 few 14 TGTGCCAGTAGTATAGGGGACAACTCCTACGAGCAGTACTTC CASSIGDNSYEQYF
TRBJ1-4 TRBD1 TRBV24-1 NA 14 TGTGCCACCAGTGATCCCGGGACAGGCGAAAAACTGTTTTTT CATSDPGTGEKLFF
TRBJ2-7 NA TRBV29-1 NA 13 TGCAGCGTGGGACGGAATAATACCTACGAGCAGTACTTC CSVGRNNTYEQYF
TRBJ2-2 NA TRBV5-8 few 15 TGTGCCAGCAGCTTTTACGGGAGTGGGACCGGGGAGCTGTTTTTT CASSFYGSGTGELFF
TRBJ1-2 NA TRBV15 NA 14 TGTGCCACCAGCAAAGGGGAGGGATCGGTTGGCTACACCTTC CATSKGEGSVGYTF
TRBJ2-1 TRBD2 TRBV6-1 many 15 TGTGCCAGCAGTACCGGGACTAGCGGGGTGGTTGAGCAGTTCTTC CASSTGTSGVVEQFF